The 18 T cell receptor beta chains below come from one sample, sequenced in a study of shared clonotypes between healthy human individuals. Clones were read by immunoSEQ multiplex PCR, and TCRdb kept only the in-frame ones, dropping some. Among approximately 940,000 clones listed, approximately 76% were seen once. Sequenced input: memory CD4+ T cells sorted from blood. Subset given: CD45RA-negative fraction. The receptors shown here come from a young man in good health.

The chain joins TRBV6-1 to TRBJ1-4; D unclear. Germline V gives CDR1 MNHNS, CDR2 SASEGT. Trimming removed 0 bases at V and 6 bases at J, with 11 bases between. The CDR3 spans 15 residues. CDR3 nucleotides: TGTGCCAGCAGTGAAGCCCCTCGAGGCTATGAAAAACTGTTTTTT. Translation gives CASSEAPRGYEKLFF.

The J gene is TRBJ2-3, the V gene TRBV4-3; maybe TRBD1 (6 bases). The CDR3 consists of 16 residues. Germline V gives CDR1 LGHNA, CDR2 YSLEER. The V and J ends lost 1 base and 0 bases respectively, with 11 bases between them. The CDR3 coding sequence is TGCGCCAGCAGCCAAGGCTGGCAGGGGAGCACAGATACGCAGTATTTT. This encodes CASSQGWQGSTDTQYF.

With regard to this clone: The same CDR3 also results from other DNA sequences found in this sample. This chain uses TRBV7-8 with TRBJ2-7, with 10 bases matching TRBD2. Trimming cost V 1 base and J 4 bases; bases outside gene matches: 4. This CDR3 has 15 amino acids. Germline values: CDR1 SGHVS, CDR2 FQNEAQ. The CDR3 spells CASSLGLAGVYEQYF. As DNA, the CDR3 is TGTGCCAGCAGCTTAGGGCTAGCGGGAGTATACGAGCAGTACTTC.

With regard to this clone: A much more abundant neighbour one base away suggests this may be a read error. The chain links TRBV4-2 to TRBJ1-1; maybe TRBD1 (6 bases). Germline V lookup: CDR1 LGHNA, CDR2 YNFKEQ. V lost 4 bases to trimming and J lost 1 base, with 7 bases between them. This CDR3 has 13 amino acids. CDR3 sequence reads: CASSPTGNTEAFF. For the CDR3, the DNA is TGTGCCAGCAGCCCGACAGGGAACACTGAAGCTTTCTTT.

The chain couples TRBV15 to TRBJ1-6; D ambiguous. Trimming left V 3 bases short and J 10 bases short, with 16 bases between. In germline, CDR1 is LNHNV, CDR2 YYDKDF (reference sequence). The CDR3 has 15 amino acids. The CDR3 region is CATSSLATWGSPLHF. DNA of the CDR3: TGTGCCACCAGCAGCCTTGCGACTTGGGGATCACCCCTCCACTTT.

V is TRBV5-4 and J is TRBJ2-5; D is undetermined. The CDR3 runs to 12 residues. Germline CDR1 SGHNT, CDR2 YYREEE (reference sequence). V shed 4 bases and J shed 4 bases, with 8 bases lying between them. The CDR3 loop reads CASSPSGETQYF. Written as DNA, the CDR3 is TGTGCCAGCAGCCCTTCAGGAGAGACCCAGTACTTC.

This clone has a handful of counts. Other DNA sequences in this specimen translate into the identical CDR3. V is TRBV5-1 and J is TRBJ1-1; D ambiguous. The V gene lost 3 bases and the J gene lost 1 base, with 7 bases spanning the gap. Germline loops: CDR1 SGHRS, CDR2 YFSETQ. The CDR3 is 13 residues long. This CDR3 is CASSWGANTEAFF. The CDR3 bases are TGCGCCAGCAGCTGGGGAGCGAACACTGAAGCTTTCTTT.

The chain is built from TRBV5-4 and TRBJ2-3; TRBD2 matches 16 bases. From germline, CDR1 is SGHNT and CDR2 YYREEE (reference sequence). CDR3 size: 19 residues. With V trimmed by 5 bases and J by 4 bases, 13 bases remained unmatched. CDR3 amino acids: CASSFPGLAGGPVPDTQYF. The CDR3 DNA follows: TGTGCCAGCAGTTTCCCGGGACTAGCGGGAGGGCCAGTTCCAGATACGCAGTATTTT. The variable domain in full, with the rest retrieved from reference TRBV5-4 and TRBJ2-3, is ETGVTQSPTHLIKTRGQQVTLRCSSQSGHNTVSWYQQALGQGPQFIFQYYREEENGRGNFPPRFSGLQFPNYSSELNVNALELDDSALYLCASSFPGLAGGPVPDTQYFGPGTRLTVL.

The rearrangement joins TRBV7-2 to TRBJ1-1; D may be TRBD1 (5 bases). The germline V gene has CDR1 SGHTA and CDR2 FQGNSA. The CDR3 extends over 14 amino acids. The V gene lost 5 bases and the J gene lost 1 base, with 11 bases spanning the gap. The chain's CDR3 is CASSARGRNTEAFF. The CDR3 coding sequence is TGTGCCAGCAGCGCGCGGGGGAGGAACACTGAAGCTTTCTTT.

V gene TRBV9 combines with J gene TRBJ2-6, with D perhaps matching TRBD1 (5 bases). The CDR3 runs to 18 residues. V lost 3 bases and J 1 base, leaving 17 bases between the germline ends. From germline, CDR1 is SGDLS and CDR2 YYNGEE. CDR3 DNA sequence: TGTGCCAGCAGCGCAGAAGCAGGGAAAGGATCTGGGGCCAACGTCCTGACTTTC. It encodes CASSAEAGKGSGANVLTF. The full variable domain, rest sourced from reference TRBV9 and TRBJ2-6, is DSGVTQTPKHLITATGQRVTLRCSPRSGDLSVYWYQQSLDQGLQFLIQYYNGEERAKGNILERFSAQQFPDLHSELNLSSLELGDSALYFCASSAEAGKGSGANVLTFGAGSRLTVL.

CDR3 sequence (DNA): TGTGCCATCAGCCCAGCAGGGGACGAGCAGTACTTC. It specifies CAISPAGDEQYF. The V call is TRBV10-3, the J call TRBJ2-5; tentatively, D is TRBD1 (6 bases). The J call may be incorrect, as the DNA end agrees better with TRBJ2-7. Germline V gene data show CDR1 as ENHRY and CDR2 as SYGVKD. The CDR3 spans 12 residues.

The chain carries TRBV19 and TRBJ1-1; 10 bases align to TRBD1. V dropped 3 bases and J dropped 1; count of bases not matched to a gene: 5. This CDR3 has 16 residues. Looked up from germline, CDR1 is LNHDA and CDR2 is SQIVND (reference sequence). The CDR3 loop is CASSILTGGRNTEAFF. The CDR3 DNA is TGTGCCAGTAGTATCTTGACAGGGGGCAGGAACACTGAAGCTTTCTTT.

The chain carries TRBV27 and TRBJ2-1; D not certain. The CDR3 is 13 residues long. Trimming cost V 6 bases and J 8 bases, with 14 bases left between them. CDR1 is MNHEY and CDR2 is SMNVEV in the germline V gene (reference sequence). CDR3 bases: TGTGCCAGCAGGGTACTACAACGGGATGAGCAGTTCTTC. Translated: CASRVLQRDEQFF.

This chain joins TRBV6-1 and TRBJ2-5; TRBD2 agrees at 10 bases. Germline-derived CDR1 and CDR2 are MNHNS and SASEGT. V was clipped by 4 bases and J by 5 bases; unmatched bases: 4. CDR3 length: 14 residues. The CDR3 loop reads CASSVGTSVETQYF. The CDR3 nucleotides are TGTGCCAGCAGTGTAGGGACTAGCGTCGAGACCCAGTACTTC.

The rearrangement uses TRBV29-1 and TRBJ1-1; D is uncertain. CDR1 and CDR2 (germline): SQVTM, ANQGSEA. Between the trimmed V and J ends, which lost 4 bases and 6 bases, there was a span of 9 bases. The CDR3 is 11 amino acids. Written as DNA, the CDR3 is TGCAGCGTTGTTCCGGGCGCTGAAGCTTTCTTT. It codes for CSVVPGAEAFF.

This sequence joins TRBV5-4 and TRBJ2-7; D is possibly TRBD1 or TRBD2 (5 bases each). Germline CDR1 SGHNT, CDR2 YYREEE (reference sequence). The V end was cut by 4 bases, the J end by 7 bases, with 15 bases between. This CDR3 is 13 amino acids long. Here the CDR3 reads CASSTRDPGEQYF. The CDR3 DNA reads TGTGCCAGCAGCACTCGGGACCCGGGGGAGCAGTACTTC.

J is TRBJ2-7 and V is TRBV29-1; 8 nucleotides agree with TRBD1. Germline-derived CDR1 and CDR2 are SQVTM and ANQGSEA. The CDR3 totals 12 residues. V lost 2 bases to trimming and J lost 4 bases; unmatched junction nucleotides: 1. The CDR3 sequence is CSVETGGYEQYF. The CDR3 DNA follows: TGCAGCGTTGAAACAGGGGGTTACGAGCAGTACTTC.

This chain uses TRBV10-3 with TRBJ2-7, with D possibly matching TRBD2 (6 bases). In germline, CDR1 is ENHRY, CDR2 SYGVKD. The CDR3 covers 12 residues. The V and J ends lost 8 bases and 6 bases respectively, with 14 bases between them. The DNA for the CDR3 is TGTGCCATCGCGGAGGGCTCATCCGAGCAGTACTTC. It specifies CAIAEGSSEQYF.